This record looks at one T cell receptor (beta chain) sequence and its context. What it recognizes is unknown. CDR3 size: 18 residues. With 6 bases removed from V and 5 bases from J, the gap between germline ends came to 27 bases. The data derive from a study of CD8+CD57+ T cells in acquired aplastic anemia. Across the study: On average, sorted CD4+ and CD8+ cells gave approximately 3.1 ug of DNA.

Genomic DNA was employed as the template in profiling TCR beta VDJ and CDR3. One entry per CDR3 protein, called by TCRdb with MiXCR from the reads. Of about 190,000 distinct CDR3 sequences listed, under 55% are singletons. Sequencing was done on patients that had shown CD8+CD57+ cell expansion by flow cytometry. When blood sampling took place, the patients had received no therapy. Study-level findings and limits: Patients and controls turned out to have around 29 CD8+ CDR3 sequences in common.

The genes are TRBV12-3 or TRBV12-4 and TRBJ2-3; D unresolved. Sequencing was carried out using sorted CD4+, CD8+, or CD8+CD57+ T cells (not recorded which) from PBMCs. The sequence was collected from a human donor with aplastic anemia. The CDR3 nucleotides read TGTGCCAGCAGAGGAAAATCGACTGGCGGAGTTATAGGAGATACGCAGTATTTT. Translation: CASRGKSTGGVIGDTQYF.